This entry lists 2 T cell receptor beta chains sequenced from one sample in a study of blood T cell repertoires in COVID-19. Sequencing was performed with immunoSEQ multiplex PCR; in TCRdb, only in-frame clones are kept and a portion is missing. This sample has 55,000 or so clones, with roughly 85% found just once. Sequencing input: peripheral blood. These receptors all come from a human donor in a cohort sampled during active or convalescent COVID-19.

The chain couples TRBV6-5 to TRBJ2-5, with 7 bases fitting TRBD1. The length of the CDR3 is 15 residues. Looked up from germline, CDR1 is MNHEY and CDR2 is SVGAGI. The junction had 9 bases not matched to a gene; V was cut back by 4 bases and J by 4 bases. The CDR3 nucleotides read TGTGCCAGCAGTTCCGAAACCTCAGGGGGAGAGACCCAGTACTTC. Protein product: CASSSETSGGETQYF.

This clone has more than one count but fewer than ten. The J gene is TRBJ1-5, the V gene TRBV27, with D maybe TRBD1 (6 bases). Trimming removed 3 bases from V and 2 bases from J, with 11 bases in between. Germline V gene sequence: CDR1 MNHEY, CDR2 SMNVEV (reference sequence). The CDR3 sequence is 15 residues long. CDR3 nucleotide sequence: TGTGCCAGCAGTTTGGGGGCATGGGGCAATCAGCCCCAGCATTTT. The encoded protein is CASSLGAWGNQPQHF.